Shown below are 22 T cell receptor beta chains from a single sample sequenced in a study of human T cells and chemical hapten exposure listed by TCRdb under 2021. The library was prepared using RACE. The sequencer was a NextSeq 500. TCRdb reprocessing: public reads trimmed at Q25 with fastp, clones called with MiXCR, in-frame beta chains kept. Rows merge per CDR3 protein into single entries with the most common DNA and genes. The sample contains some 71,000 distinct CDR3 sequences, 10% of them found a single time. The ten top clones hold about 6.9% of the sample. What the time point label conveys for this sample: patch test 2, 6 weeks after DPC sensitization. The treatment or condition label, read with the paper, signifies: therapeutic diphenylcyclopropenone sensitization with weekly scalp DPC. Here the sequenced sample was whole blood, taken in connection with sensitization to the hapten diphenylcyclopropenone (DPC). These receptors were collected from a woman between 45 and 60 years old with alopecia areata. Some clones in this sample may be carry-over from other donors' samples.

This clonotype was seen a handful of times. The chain is built from TRBV2 and TRBJ1-5; 10 positions match TRBD1. From germline, CDR1 is SNHLY and CDR2 FYNNEI. J gave up 1 base and V 6 bases, and 3 bases lay outside the gene matches. The CDR3 is 15 amino acids. The CDR3 bases are TGTGCCAGCAGACTGGGACAGGGGAGCAATCAGCCCCAGCATTTT. This encodes CASRLGQGSNQPQHF.

Concerning this clonotype itself: It may be a read error: a sequence one base away is much more abundant. This chain connects TRBV4-1 to TRBJ2-5; D possibly corresponds to TRBD1 (5 bases). Germline V CDR1 and CDR2: MGHRA, YSYEKL. CDR3 size: 15 residues. Trimming removed 6 bases from V and 3 bases from J, with 17 bases in between. CDR3 coding DNA: TGCGCCAGCAGGACTCTCATGGGGCACAAAGAGACCCAGTACTTC. Amino acids: CASRTLMGHKETQYF.

This clonotype was counted many times. The chain has TRBV20-1 and TRBJ1-1, with a possible D match to TRBD1 (5 bases). Germline CDR1 and CDR2: DFQATT and SNEGSKA (reference sequence). V lost 1 base, J lost 0 bases, and 9 bases lay in between. This CDR3 is 14 amino acids long. The CDR3 loop reads CSARVGTVNTEAFF. The DNA for the CDR3 is TGCAGTGCTAGAGTTGGGACGGTGAACACTGAAGCTTTCTTT.

The table lists this clonotype with many counts. The chain couples TRBV28 to TRBJ2-7, with TRBD1 matching over 8 bases. This CDR3 spans 15 amino acids. The ends lost 5 bases at V and 6 bases at J; junction bases unmatched: 12. Germline V gives CDR1 MDHEN, CDR2 SYDVKM. The DNA of the CDR3 is TGTGCCAGCAGTCTAGACCAGACAGGGGTGTTCGAGCAGTACTTC. Amino acids: CASSLDQTGVFEQYF.

The chain employs TRBV5-6 and TRBJ2-5, with a possible D match to TRBD2 (5 bases). The V end was cut by 4 bases, the J end by 5 bases, with 21 bases between. Per the germline V gene, CDR1 is SGHDT and CDR2 is YYEEEE. The CDR3 length is 16 residues. In DNA form, the CDR3 reads TGTGCCAGCAGCAACCGCGGCAACCCCCGAGGGGAGACCCAGTACTTC. Its translation: CASSNRGNPRGETQYF.

There are many counts of this clonotype. The rearrangement links TRBV4-2 to TRBJ2-5; D gene uncertain. The V and J ends lost 0 bases and 3 bases respectively, with 11 bases between them. CDR1 LGHNA and CDR2 YNFKEQ come from the germline V gene. CDR3 size: 15 residues. The CDR3 DNA is TGTGCCAGCAGCCAAGAGACTCATAGAAAAGAGACCCAGTACTTC. Amino acid sequence: CASSQETHRKETQYF.

The rearrangement links TRBV30 to TRBJ2-4, with D possibly TRBD1 on 6 matching bases. In germline, CDR1 is GTSNPN, CDR2 SVGIG (reference sequence). This CDR3 is 23 amino acids long. V was pared by 0 bases and J by 0 bases, with 33 bases between. CDR3 in DNA: TGTGCCTGGAGTGTTAAATTAAGTTCAGGACAGCGGACCCTGGGGCTAGCCAAAAACATTCAGTACTTC. Translated, it gives CAWSVKLSSGQRTLGLAKNIQYF.

This clonotype showed up many times. The rearrangement links TRBV10-3 to TRBJ2-3, with D perhaps given as TRBD1 or TRBD2 (5 bases each). The CDR3 spans 14 residues. V lost 6 bases to trimming and J lost 0 bases, with 10 bases between them. CDR1 and CDR2 (germline): ENHRY, SYGVKD. CDR3 nucleotides: TGTGCCATCAGAGGCAGGGAGAGCACAGATACGCAGTATTTT. Residues: CAIRGRESTDTQYF.

This clonotype was recorded at least ten times. The rearrangement uses TRBV18 and TRBJ2-4; D is perhaps TRBD2 (7 bases). The germline CDR1 and CDR2 sequences are KGHSH and LQKENI. Trimming removed 0 bases at V and 1 base at J, with 19 bases between. The CDR3 is 19 amino acids. This CDR3 is CASSPPSTAGALAKNIQYF. The CDR3 region has the DNA TGTGCCAGCTCACCACCTTCTACCGCGGGGGCCCTGGCCAAAAACATTCAGTACTTC.

This clonotype was seen ten or more times. The rearrangement uses TRBV5-1 and TRBJ2-7, with 7 bases lining up with TRBD1. Trimming removed 0 bases from V and 3 bases from J; junction bases left unmatched: 15. The CDR3 sequence is 18 residues long. CDR1 and CDR2 (germline): SGHRS, YFSETQ. The DNA of the CDR3 is TGCGCCAGCAGCTTGGGAGGGGGCGCGAATCTTAGGATCTACGAGCAGTACTTC. Its protein is CASSLGGGANLRIYEQYF.

The CDR3, as DNA: TGCAGCGTTGAAGGGATTAGCGGGAGTGGGACCGGGGAGCTGTTTTTT. It is translated as CSVEGISGSGTGELFF. This chain connects TRBV29-1 to TRBJ2-2; 9 bases are a match to TRBD2. The germline gives CDR1 SQVTM, CDR2 ANQGSEA. This CDR3 is 16 amino acids long. Losses at the gene ends were 1 base for V and 5 bases for J; bases not matched to a gene: 8.

The genes are TRBV3-1 and TRBJ2-1; perhaps TRBD2 as D (5 bases). The CDR3 is 16 residues long. Trimming removed 4 bases at V and 4 bases at J, with 17 bases between. Germline CDR1 reads LGHDT; CDR2 reads YNNKEL (reference sequence). The CDR3 region has the DNA TGTGCCAGCAGCCCCTCTATGAGCGGATCGTACAATGAGCAGTTCTTC. Translation: CASSPSMSGSYNEQFF.

This clonotype was recorded a few times. The chain uses TRBV6-6 and TRBJ2-3; TRBD2 might be the D (5 bases). The CDR3 sequence is 15 residues long. The V gene lost 2 bases and the J gene lost 8 bases, with 17 bases spanning the gap. CDR1 is MNHNY and CDR2 is SVGAGI in the germline V gene (reference sequence). Here the CDR3 DNA reads TGTGCCAGCAGTTACCAGGATGGAGGCGACGCTACGCAGTATTTT. Its translation is CASSYQDGGDATQYF.

This clonotype was detected many times. The chain is built from TRBV12-3 or TRBV12-4 and TRBJ2-3; no reliable D call. The CDR3 length is 14 residues. Deletions cut 6 bases from V and 2 bases from J, with 12 bases between. The DNA of the CDR3 is TGTGCCAGCAGGCTGGAGCCCAACACAGATACGCAGTATTTT. Protein product: CASRLEPNTDTQYF.

Points on this clonotype: This could be a read error, since a much larger clone is one nucleotide away. The chain employs TRBV13 and TRBJ2-5; 9 bases fit TRBD1. With V trimmed by 3 bases and J by 7 bases, 9 bases remained unmatched. CDR3 size: 15 residues. Germline V lookup: CDR1 PRHDT, CDR2 FYEKMQ (reference sequence). CDR3 coding DNA: TGTGCCAGCAGCTTGCCCGGGACAGGGCCAGGGACCCAGTACTTC. It encodes CASSLPGTGPGTQYF. Full variable domain (missing parts from reference TRBV13 and TRBJ2-5): AAGVIQSPRHLIKEKRETATLKCYPIPRHDTVYWYQQGPGQDPQFLISFYEKMQSDKGSIPDRFSAQQFSDYHSELNMSSLELGDSALYFCASSLPGTGPGTQYFGPGTRLLVL.

The gene calls are TRBV3-1 and TRBJ1-1; 11 nucleotides align to TRBD1. This CDR3 is built from 13 residues. V dropped 5 bases and J dropped 13; count of bases not matched to a gene: 9. Germline-derived CDR1 and CDR2 are LGHDT and YNNKEL (reference sequence). The chain's CDR3 is CASSFSGQGAHFF. DNA for the CDR3: TGTGCCAGCAGCTTTTCCGGACAGGGGGCGCATTTCTTT. The whole variable domain, remainder taken from reference TRBV3-1 and TRBJ1-1, is DTAVSQTPKYLVTQMGNDKSIKCEQNLGHDTMYWYKQDSKKFLKIMFSYNNKELIINETVPNRFSPKSPDKAHLNLHINSLELGDSAVYFCASSFSGQGAHFFGQGTRLTVV.

This clonotype was seen only a few times. The chain employs TRBV20-1 and TRBJ1-3, with TRBD1 as a possible D gene (6 bases). CDR3 size: 15 residues. V lost 1 base and J 7 bases, leaving 17 bases between the germline ends. The germline V gene encodes CDR1 DFQATT and CDR2 SNEGSKA (reference sequence). This CDR3 reads CSARVEQGRLNTIYF. CDR3 bases: TGCAGTGCTAGAGTGGAGCAGGGGAGGTTGAACACCATATATTTT.

This clonotype appeared a few times. The chain recombines TRBV18 with TRBJ2-7; TRBD2 aligns across 10 bases. Germline V lookup: CDR1 KGHSH, CDR2 LQKENI. CDR3 length: 15 amino acids. V gave up 0 bases and J gave up 5 bases; unmatched junction bases: 4. The DNA of the CDR3 is TGTGCCAGCTCACCACCCCTAGCGGGAGTGCACGAGCAGTACTTC. Translating gives CASSPPLAGVHEQYF. The full variable domain, rest sourced from reference TRBV18 and TRBJ2-7, is NAGVMQNPRHLVRRRGQEARLRCSPMKGHSHVYWYRQLPEEGLKFMVYLQKENIIDESGMPKERFSAEFPKEGPSILRIQQVVRGDSAAYFCASSPPLAGVHEQYFGPGTRLTVT.

The rearrangement links TRBV10-3 to TRBJ2-3; 9 bases are a match to TRBD2. CDR3 length: 16 amino acids. Trimming took 8 bases from V and 2 from J; bases not matched to a gene: 11. Per the germline V gene, CDR1 is ENHRY and CDR2 is SYGVKD. CDR3 sequence (DNA): TGTGCCATCGCCGTCGGAGCGGGAGGAGCCACAGATACGCAGTATTTT. Its protein product is CAIAVGAGGATDTQYF.

This clonotype has ten or more counts. This chain connects TRBV21-1 to TRBJ1-1. TRBV21-1 is listed as a pseudogene. This CDR3 has 15 residues. The CDR3 DNA follows: TGTGCCAGCAGCCCTCCTGAGGGCTCGAACACTGAAGCTTTCTTT. Encoded protein: CASSPPEGSNTEAFF.

The chain combines TRBV29-1 with TRBJ2-5, with D tentatively TRBD2 (5 bases). Germline CDR1 reads SQVTM; CDR2 reads ANQGSEA. The V and J ends lost 7 bases and 5 bases respectively, with 8 bases between them. The CDR3 runs 10 residues. CDR3 DNA: TGCAGCGGGACTTTGGAGACCCAGTACTTC. This translates into CSGTLETQYF. Complete variable domain (other parts from reference TRBV29-1 and TRBJ2-5): SAVISQKPSRDICQRGTSLTIQCQVDSQVTMMFWYRQQPGQSLTLIATANQGSEATYESGFVIDKFPISRPNLTFSTLTVSNMSPEDSSIYLCSGTLETQYFGPGTRLLVL.

The chain employs TRBV29-1 and TRBJ2-2; possibly TRBD1 for D (5 bases). The CDR3 runs to 12 residues. Between the trimmed V and J ends, which lost 1 base and 7 bases, there was a span of 7 bases. Germline CDR1 and CDR2: SQVTM and ANQGSEA. The CDR3 DNA sequence: TGCAGCGTTGAAGGACAGAACGGGGAGCTGTTTTTT. Protein product: CSVEGQNGELFF.